The rows below give T cell receptor beta chains drawn from one sample of a study of regulatory T cells in long-lasting Graves disease. TCRdb processed the multiplex PCR reads anew with MiXCR; each CDR3 protein has one entry. In the table there are 300,000 to 500,000 distinct CDR3 sequences, more than 20% of which are singletons. This material consisted of peripheral blood mononuclear cells (PBMCs), taken when the disease was refractory, from a patient treated with antithyroid drugs. The receptors originated from a female donor with Graves disease. Both conserved end residues are part of each CDR3. The order of the fields is J gene, clone size, D gene, V gene, CDR3 DNA, CDR3 protein. A D gene is named only where the DNA matches it firmly. The size entry is marked missing in some rows and otherwise reads once, few, many or a size class.

>TRBJ2-7|many|TRBD1|TRBV11-2
TGTGCCAGCAGCACCTACAGGGGGAGCTCCTACGAGCAGTACTTC
CASSTYRGSSYEQYF
>TRBJ2-2|.|TRBD2|TRBV6-1
TGTGCCAGTCCGGGACTATCGCCGCCCGGGGAGCTGTTTTTT
CASPGLSPPGELFF
>TRBJ1-1|few|.|TRBV7-9
TGTGCCAGCAGCCCCACCGGGACAACCTTTTCTGAAGCTTTCTTT
CASSPTGTTFSEAFF
>TRBJ1-3|.|.|TRBV9
TGTGCCAGCAGCGATGGGGGGACGCCTGGAAACACCATATATTTT
CASSDGGTPGNTIYF
>TRBJ1-4|many|.|TRBV2
TGTGCCAGCAGTGACCCTAATGAAAAACTGTTTTTT
CASSDPNEKLFF
>TRBJ2-7|.|.|TRBV4-1
TGCGCCAGCAGCCAAGGTTGGCCGATCTCCTACGAGCAGTACTTC
CASSQGWPISYEQYF
>TRBJ2-2|few|.|TRBV6-5
TGTGCCAGCAGTTACTCCAACATCGTGGTCGGGGAGCTGTTTTTT
CASSYSNIVVGELFF
>TRBJ2-1|.|TRBD2|TRBV20-1
TGCAGTGCTAGAGGGGGGGGGTTGAGAGAGTACAATGAGCAGTTCTTC
CSARGGGLREYNEQFF
>TRBJ2-5|many|TRBD2|TRBV7-2
TGTGCCAGCAGCCGTATACCCGGGACTAGCGGATCCCAAGAGACCCAGTACTTC
CASSRIPGTSGSQETQYF
>TRBJ2-2|.|.|TRBV14
TGTGCCAGCAGCCAAATGGGGGACACCGGGGAGCTGTTTTTT
CASSQMGDTGELFF
>TRBJ1-5|many|.|TRBV2
TGTGCCAGCCAGCCCCAGGGCAATCAGCCCCAGCATTTT
CASQPQGNQPQHF
>TRBJ2-1|few|.|TRBV6-1
TGTGCCAGCAGCTCAAATGGGGAGAAGGGCAATGAGCAGTTCTTC
CASSSNGEKGNEQFF
>TRBJ2-3|.|.|TRBV9
TGTGCCAGCAGCGTCCGGGACTTACCCACAGATACGCAGTATTTT
CASSVRDLPTDTQYF
>TRBJ2-7|.|TRBD2|TRBV6-2/TRBV6-3
TGTGCCAGCAGTAGCGTGACTAGCGCTGCCTACGAGCAGTACTTC
CASSSVTSAAYEQYF
>TRBJ1-1|once|.|TRBV27
TGTGCCAGCAGTTTCCCGGGGAGCGATGAAGCTTTCTTT
CASSFPGSDEAFF
>TRBJ2-2|many|.|TRBV12-3/TRBV12-4
TGTGCCAGCAGGTCCGGACTCACCGGCGGGGAGCTGTTTTTT
CASRSGLTGGELFF
>TRBJ1-2|many|.|TRBV11-2
TGTGCCAGCAGCCTGGGCCTTTTGAACTATGGCTACACCTTC
CASSLGLLNYGYTF
>TRBJ1-2|few|TRBD1|TRBV10-3
TGTGCCACCATAAACCCGACAGGGTCGGGTGGCTACACCTTC
CATINPTGSGGYTF
>TRBJ1-3|few|.|TRBV7-2
TGTGCCAGCAGCTTAGATCCAGGGCTCAACACCATATATTTT
CASSLDPGLNTIYF
>TRBJ2-7|many|TRBD1|TRBV5-1
TGCGCCAGCAGCCTCGGGACAGGGGCAGAGGAGCAGTACTTC
CASSLGTGAEEQYF